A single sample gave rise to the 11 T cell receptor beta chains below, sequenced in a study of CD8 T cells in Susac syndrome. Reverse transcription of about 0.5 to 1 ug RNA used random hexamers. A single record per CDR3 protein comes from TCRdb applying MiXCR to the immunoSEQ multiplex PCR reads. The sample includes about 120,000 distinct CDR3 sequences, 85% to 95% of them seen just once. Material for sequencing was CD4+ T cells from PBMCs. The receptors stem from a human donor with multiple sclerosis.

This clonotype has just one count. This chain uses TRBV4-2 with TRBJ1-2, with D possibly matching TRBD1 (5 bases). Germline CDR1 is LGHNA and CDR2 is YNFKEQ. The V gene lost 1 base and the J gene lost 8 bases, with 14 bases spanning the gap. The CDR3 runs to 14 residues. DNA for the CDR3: TGTGCCAGCAGCCAAGGGGGGACCCAAGGGGGCTACACCTTC. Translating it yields CASSQGGTQGGYTF.

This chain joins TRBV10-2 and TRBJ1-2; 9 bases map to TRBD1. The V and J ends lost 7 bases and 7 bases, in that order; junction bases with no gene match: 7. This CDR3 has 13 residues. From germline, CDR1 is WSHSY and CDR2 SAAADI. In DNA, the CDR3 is TGCGCCAGCACTTTCGGACAGGGGCTTGGCTACACCTTC. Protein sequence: CASTFGQGLGYTF.

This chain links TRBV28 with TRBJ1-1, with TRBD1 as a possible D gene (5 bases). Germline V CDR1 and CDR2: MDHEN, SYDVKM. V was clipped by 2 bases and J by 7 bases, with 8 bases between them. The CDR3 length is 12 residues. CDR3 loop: CASSLKGLEAFF. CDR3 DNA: TGTGCCAGCAGTTTAAAGGGGCTTGAAGCTTTCTTT.

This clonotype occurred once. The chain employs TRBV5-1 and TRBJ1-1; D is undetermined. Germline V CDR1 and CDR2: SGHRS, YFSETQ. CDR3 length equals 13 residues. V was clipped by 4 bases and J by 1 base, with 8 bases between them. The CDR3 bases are TGCGCCAGCAGCGTGGAGGCGAACACTGAAGCTTTCTTT. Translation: CASSVEANTEAFF.

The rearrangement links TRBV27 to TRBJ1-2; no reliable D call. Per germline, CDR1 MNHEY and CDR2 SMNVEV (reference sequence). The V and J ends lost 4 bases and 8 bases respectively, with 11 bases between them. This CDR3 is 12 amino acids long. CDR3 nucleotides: TGTGCCAGCAGTTGCCAAGAATGCGGCTACACCTTC. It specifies CASSCQECGYTF.

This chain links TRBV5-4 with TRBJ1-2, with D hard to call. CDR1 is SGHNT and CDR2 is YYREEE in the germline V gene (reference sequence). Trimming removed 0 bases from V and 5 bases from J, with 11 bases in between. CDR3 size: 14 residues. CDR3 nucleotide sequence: TGTGCCAGCAGCTTGGTAGGAGTGGAATATGGCTACACCTTC. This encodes CASSLVGVEYGYTF.

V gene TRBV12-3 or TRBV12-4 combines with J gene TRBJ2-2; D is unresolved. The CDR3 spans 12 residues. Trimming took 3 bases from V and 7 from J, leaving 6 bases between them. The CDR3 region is CASSFYVGELFF. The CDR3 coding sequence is TGTGCCAGCAGTTTCTATGTCGGGGAGCTGTTTTTT.

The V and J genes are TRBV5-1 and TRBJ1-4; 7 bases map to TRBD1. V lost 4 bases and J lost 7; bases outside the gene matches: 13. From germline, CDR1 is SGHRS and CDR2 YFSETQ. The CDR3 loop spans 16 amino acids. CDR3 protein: CASSSGSTGEGEKLFF. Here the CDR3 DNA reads TGCGCCAGCAGCAGTGGGAGTACAGGGGAAGGTGAAAAACTGTTTTTT.

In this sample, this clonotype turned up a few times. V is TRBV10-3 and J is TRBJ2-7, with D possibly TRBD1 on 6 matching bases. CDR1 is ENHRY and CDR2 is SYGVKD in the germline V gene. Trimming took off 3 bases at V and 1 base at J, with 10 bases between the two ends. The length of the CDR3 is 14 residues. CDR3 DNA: TGTGCCATCAGTGACGACAGGAGGTCCTACGAGCAGTACTTC. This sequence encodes CAISDDRRSYEQYF.

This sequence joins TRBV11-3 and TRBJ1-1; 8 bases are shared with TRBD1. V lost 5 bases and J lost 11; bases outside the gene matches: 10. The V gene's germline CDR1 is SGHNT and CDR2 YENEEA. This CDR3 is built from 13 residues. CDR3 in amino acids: CASSLSGTGVAFF. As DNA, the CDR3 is TGTGCCAGCAGCCTATCCGGGACAGGAGTCGCTTTCTTT.

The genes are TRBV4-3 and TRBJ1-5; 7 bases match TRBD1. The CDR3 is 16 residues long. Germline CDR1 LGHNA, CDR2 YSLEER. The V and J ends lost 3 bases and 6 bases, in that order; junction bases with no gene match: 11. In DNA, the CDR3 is TGCGCCAGCAGCCATAACAGGGGAATGGGGGGTCAGCCCCAGCATTTT. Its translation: CASSHNRGMGGQPQHF.